This entry is about one T cell receptor beta chain. Its antigen is currently unknown. Sequence at one end of the junction differs from germline and may be a read error. Extraction also yielded germline DNA, while blood RNA was obtained from unsorted whole blood. The CDR3 sequence is 19 residues long. Germline values: CDR1 MGHRA, CDR2 YSYEKL. This specimen comes from a study of tumor-infiltrating lymphocytes in primary liver carcinoma. Overall study: Those sampled were patients whose primary liver carcinoma was treated by surgical resection. Both sexes were represented among patients, who were 30 to 69 years old. Study-wide results and limits: Tumors had a significantly higher top-250-clone fraction than blood (p = 0.039).

Using a constant-region primer together with ProtoScript II reverse transcriptase, TCR beta cDNA was made from roughly 500 ng of total RNA. For TCR beta, libraries were produced by three nested multiplex PCR rounds using slightly modified ARM-PCR. Rounds one and two of PCR, each of 10 to 11 cycles, were primed with TRBV1-TRBV30 forward primers and a C-beta reverse primer. TCRdb used MiXCR to reprocess the multiplex PCR reads, holding one entry per CDR3 protein. The sample has 310,000 or so distinct CDR3 sequences; 65% are singletons. The gene calls are TRBV4-1 and TRBJ2-3; TRBD1 agrees at 9 bases. This TCR came from a middle-aged man with primary liver carcinoma and hepatitis B virus infection. Specimen: peripheral blood. CDR3 amino acids: CASSPKPGQGLFSTDTQCF. CDR3 nucleotide sequence: TGCGCCAGCAGCCCCAAACCGGGACAGGGACTTTTTTCGACAGATACGCAGTGTTTT.